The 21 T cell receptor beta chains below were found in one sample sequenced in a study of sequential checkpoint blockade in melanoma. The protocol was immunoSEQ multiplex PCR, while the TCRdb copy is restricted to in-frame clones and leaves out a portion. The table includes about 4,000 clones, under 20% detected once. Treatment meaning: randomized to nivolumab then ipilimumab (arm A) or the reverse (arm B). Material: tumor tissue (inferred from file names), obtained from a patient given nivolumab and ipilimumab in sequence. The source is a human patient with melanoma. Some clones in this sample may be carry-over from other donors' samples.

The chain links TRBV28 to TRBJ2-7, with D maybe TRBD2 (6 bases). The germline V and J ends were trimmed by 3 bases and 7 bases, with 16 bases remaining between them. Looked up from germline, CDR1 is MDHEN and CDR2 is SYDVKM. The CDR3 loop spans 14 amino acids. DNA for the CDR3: TGTGCCAGCAGTTTTGGACTTATCGGGAGAGAGCAGTACTTC. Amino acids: CASSFGLIGREQYF.

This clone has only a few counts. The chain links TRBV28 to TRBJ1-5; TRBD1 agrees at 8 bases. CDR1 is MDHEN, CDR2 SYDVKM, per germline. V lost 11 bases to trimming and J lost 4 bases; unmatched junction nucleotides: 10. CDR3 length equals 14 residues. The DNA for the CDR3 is TGTGCCTGCGCCCGGGACAGGAAGAATCAGCCCCAGCATTTT. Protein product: CACARDRKNQPQHF.

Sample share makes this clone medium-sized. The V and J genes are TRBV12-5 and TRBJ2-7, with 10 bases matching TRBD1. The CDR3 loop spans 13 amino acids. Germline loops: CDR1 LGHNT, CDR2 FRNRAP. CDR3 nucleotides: TGTGCCAGCCGGACAGGGGGTCCGGGGGAGCAGTACTTC. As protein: CASRTGGPGEQYF.

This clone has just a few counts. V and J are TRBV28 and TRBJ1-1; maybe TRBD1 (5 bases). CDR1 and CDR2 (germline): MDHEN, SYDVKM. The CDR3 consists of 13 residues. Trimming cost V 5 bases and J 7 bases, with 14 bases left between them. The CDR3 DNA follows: TGTGCCAGCAGTCTCCAGGGAGTAGGTGAAGCTTTCTTT. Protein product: CASSLQGVGEAFF.

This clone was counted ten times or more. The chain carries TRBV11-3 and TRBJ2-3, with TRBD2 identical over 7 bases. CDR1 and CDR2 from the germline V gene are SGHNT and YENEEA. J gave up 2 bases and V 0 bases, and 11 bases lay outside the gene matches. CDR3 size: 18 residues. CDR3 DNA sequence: TGTGCCAGCAGCTTAGAATTTATGCAGGCGGGGGACACAGATACGCAGTATTTT. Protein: CASSLEFMQAGDTDTQYF.

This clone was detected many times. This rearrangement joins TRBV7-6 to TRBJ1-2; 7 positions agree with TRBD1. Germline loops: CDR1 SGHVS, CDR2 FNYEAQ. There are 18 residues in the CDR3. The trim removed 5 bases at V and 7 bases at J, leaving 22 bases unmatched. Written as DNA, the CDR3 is TGTGCCAGCAGCCAAGATAGCGGCAGCCGAAGGGGGCCTCTTGGCTACACCTTC. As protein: CASSQDSGSRRGPLGYTF.

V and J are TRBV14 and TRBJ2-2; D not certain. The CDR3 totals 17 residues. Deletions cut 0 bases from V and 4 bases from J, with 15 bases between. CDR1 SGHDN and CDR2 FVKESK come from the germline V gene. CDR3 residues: CASSQEGIRYGTGELFF. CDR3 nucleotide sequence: TGTGCCAGCAGCCAAGAGGGCATACGATACGGCACCGGGGAGCTGTTTTTT.

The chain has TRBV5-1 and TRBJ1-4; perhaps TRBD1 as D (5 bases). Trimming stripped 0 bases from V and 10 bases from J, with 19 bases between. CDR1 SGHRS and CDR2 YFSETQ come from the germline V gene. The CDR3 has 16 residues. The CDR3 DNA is TGCGCCAGCAGCTTGGGGGCTGAGGGACGTCTAGCAAAACTGTTTTTT. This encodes CASSLGAEGRLAKLFF.

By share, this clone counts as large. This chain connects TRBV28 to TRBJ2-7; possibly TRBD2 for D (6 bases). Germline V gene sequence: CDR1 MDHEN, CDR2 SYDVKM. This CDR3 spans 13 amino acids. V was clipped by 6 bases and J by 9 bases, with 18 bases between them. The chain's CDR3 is CASSLGTPGVQYF. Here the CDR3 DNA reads TGTGCCAGCAGCCTTGGGACTCCCGGTGTGCAGTACTTC.

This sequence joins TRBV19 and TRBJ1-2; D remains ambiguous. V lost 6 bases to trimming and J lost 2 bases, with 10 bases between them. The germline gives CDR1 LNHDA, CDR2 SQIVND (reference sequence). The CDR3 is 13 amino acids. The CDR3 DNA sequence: TGTGCCAGTAGCTGGACCATAAACTATGGCTACACCTTC. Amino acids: CASSWTINYGYTF.

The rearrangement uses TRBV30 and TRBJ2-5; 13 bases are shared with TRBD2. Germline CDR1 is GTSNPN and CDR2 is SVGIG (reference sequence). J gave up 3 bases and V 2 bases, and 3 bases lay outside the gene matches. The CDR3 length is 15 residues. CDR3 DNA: TGTGCCTGGAGTCCGGGACTAGCGGGGAAAGAGACCCAGTACTTC. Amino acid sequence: CAWSPGLAGKETQYF.

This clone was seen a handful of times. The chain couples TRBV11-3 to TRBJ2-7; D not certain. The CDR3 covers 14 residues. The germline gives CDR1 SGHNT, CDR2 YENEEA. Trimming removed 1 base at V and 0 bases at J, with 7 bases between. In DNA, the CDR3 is TGTGCCAGCAGCTTAGTTGCCAACTCCTACGAGCAGTACTTC. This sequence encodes CASSLVANSYEQYF.

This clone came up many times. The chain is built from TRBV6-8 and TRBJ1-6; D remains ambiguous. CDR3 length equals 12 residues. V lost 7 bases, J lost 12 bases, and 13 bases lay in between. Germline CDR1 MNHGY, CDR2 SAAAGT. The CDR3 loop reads CASNQDRLPLHF. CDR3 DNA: TGTGCCAGCAATCAAGACCGACTACCCCTCCACTTT.

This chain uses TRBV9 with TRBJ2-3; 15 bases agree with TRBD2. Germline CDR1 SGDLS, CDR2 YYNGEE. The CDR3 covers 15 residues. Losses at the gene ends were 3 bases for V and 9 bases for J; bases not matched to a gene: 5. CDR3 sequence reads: CASSGTSGGAGTQYF. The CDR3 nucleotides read TGTGCCAGCAGCGGGACTAGCGGGGGGGCCGGGACGCAGTATTTT.

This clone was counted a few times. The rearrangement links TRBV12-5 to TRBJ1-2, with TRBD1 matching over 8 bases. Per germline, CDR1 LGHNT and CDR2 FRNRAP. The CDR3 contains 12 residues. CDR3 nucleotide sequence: TGTGCCATCCTGACAGGGGCCTATGGCTACACCTTC. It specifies CAILTGAYGYTF.

CDR3 sequence reads: CSAKEGGTNSPLHF. Written as DNA, the CDR3 is TGCAGCGCTAAGGAAGGGGGGACTAATTCACCCCTCCACTTT. The gene calls are TRBV29-1 and TRBJ1-6, with D perhaps matching TRBD1 (6 bases). This CDR3 region has 14 residues. Germline CDR1 is SQVTM and CDR2 is ANQGSEA. Trimming cost V 7 bases and J 6 bases, with 16 bases left between them.

The CDR3 protein is CASMGTGGNTQYF. CDR3 bases: TGTGCCAGTATGGGGACAGGGGGGAATACGCAGTATTTT. The chain has TRBV19 and TRBJ2-3; 11 bases match TRBD1. V trimming: 7 bases; J trimming: 7 bases; junction bases outside the gene matches: 4. CDR1 is LNHDA and CDR2 is SQIVND in the germline V gene (reference sequence). The CDR3 covers 13 residues.

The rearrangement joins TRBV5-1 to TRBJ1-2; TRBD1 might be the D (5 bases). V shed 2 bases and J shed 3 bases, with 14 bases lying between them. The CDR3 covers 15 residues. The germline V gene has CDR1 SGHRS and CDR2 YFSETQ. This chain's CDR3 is CASSFTQRGDYGYTF. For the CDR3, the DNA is TGCGCCAGCAGCTTTACCCAAAGAGGGGACTATGGCTACACCTTC.

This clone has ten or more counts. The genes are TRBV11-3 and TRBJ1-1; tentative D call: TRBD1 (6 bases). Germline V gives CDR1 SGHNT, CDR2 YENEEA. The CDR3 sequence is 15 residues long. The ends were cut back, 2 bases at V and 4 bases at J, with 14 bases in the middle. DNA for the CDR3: TGTGCCAGCAGCTTACGGGGCGGGGGCGTCACTGAAGCTTTCTTT. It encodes CASSLRGGGVTEAFF.

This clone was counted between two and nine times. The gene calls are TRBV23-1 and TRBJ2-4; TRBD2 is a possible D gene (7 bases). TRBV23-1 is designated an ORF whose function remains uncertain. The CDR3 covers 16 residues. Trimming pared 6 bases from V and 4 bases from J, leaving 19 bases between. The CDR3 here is CASSHLGRGIKNIQYF. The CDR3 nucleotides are TGCGCCAGCAGCCACCTGGGGAGGGGGATTAAAAACATTCAGTACTTC.

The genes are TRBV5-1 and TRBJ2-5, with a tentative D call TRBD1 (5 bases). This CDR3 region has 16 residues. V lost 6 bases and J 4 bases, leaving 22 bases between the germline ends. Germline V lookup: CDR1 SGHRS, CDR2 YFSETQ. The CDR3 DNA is TGCGCCAGCACATGGGGCCGAATGAAGGCATCAGAGACCCAGTACTTC. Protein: CASTWGRMKASETQYF.